The T cell receptor beta chain described here comes from a study of control samples from healthy donors and cancer patients. The method was immunoSEQ multiplex PCR; TCRdb's version includes in-frame clones alone and lacks a portion of them. The sample has over 100,000 clones; around nine tenths are singletons. Germline CDR1 reads LNHDA; CDR2 reads SQIVND (reference sequence). V lost 4 bases and J lost 1; bases outside the gene matches: 6. This CDR3 has 15 amino acids. This clonotype originated in a woman aged 50 to 65 in good health. The chain links TRBV19 to TRBJ1-2; 7 bases are a match to TRBD1. The specimen was blood. CDR3 DNA: TGTGCCAGTAGTACCCCTCGACAGGGTAACTATGGCTACACCTTC. Protein: CASSTPRQGNYGYTF.